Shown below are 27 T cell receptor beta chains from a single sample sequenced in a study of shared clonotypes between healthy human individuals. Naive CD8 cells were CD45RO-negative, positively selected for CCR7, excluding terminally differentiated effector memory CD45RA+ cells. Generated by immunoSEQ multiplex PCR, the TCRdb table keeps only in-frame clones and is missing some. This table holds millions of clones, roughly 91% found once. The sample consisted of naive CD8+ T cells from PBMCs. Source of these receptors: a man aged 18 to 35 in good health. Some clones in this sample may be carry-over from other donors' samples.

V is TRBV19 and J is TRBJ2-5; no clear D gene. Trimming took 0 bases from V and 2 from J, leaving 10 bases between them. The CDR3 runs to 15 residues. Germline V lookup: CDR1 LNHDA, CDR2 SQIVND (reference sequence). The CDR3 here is CASSIDQEGQETQYF. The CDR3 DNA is TGTGCCAGTAGTATAGATCAGGAAGGGCAAGAGACCCAGTACTTC.

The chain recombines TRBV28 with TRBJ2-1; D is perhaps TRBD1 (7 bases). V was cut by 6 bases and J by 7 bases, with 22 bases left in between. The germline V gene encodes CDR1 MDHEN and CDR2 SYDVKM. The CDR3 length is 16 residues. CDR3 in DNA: TGTGCCAGCAGCCGGAGGGGGCATATTTTGCGGAATGAGCAGTTCTTC. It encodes CASSRRGHILRNEQFF.

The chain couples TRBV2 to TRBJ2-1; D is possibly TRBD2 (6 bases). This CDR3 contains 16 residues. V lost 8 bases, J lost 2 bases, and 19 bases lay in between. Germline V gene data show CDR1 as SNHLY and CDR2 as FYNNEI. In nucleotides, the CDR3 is TGTGCCAGCGGCCAGACCCTAGCGAGGACCTACAATGAGCAGTTCTTC. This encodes CASGQTLARTYNEQFF.

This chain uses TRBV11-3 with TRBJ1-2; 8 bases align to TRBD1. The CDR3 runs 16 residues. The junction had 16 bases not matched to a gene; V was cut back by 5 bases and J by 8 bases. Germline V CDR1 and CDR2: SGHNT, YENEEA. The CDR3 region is CASSPRLDRVVVGYTF. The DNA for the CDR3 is TGTGCCAGCAGCCCTAGACTGGACAGGGTAGTTGTCGGCTACACCTTC.

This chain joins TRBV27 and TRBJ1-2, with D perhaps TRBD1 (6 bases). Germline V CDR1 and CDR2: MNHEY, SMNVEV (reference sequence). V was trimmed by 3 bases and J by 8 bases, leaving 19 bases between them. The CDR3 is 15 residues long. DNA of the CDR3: TGTGCCAGCAGTTTTAGTGCCGGGGGGCCTAGCGGCTACACCTTC. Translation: CASSFSAGGPSGYTF.

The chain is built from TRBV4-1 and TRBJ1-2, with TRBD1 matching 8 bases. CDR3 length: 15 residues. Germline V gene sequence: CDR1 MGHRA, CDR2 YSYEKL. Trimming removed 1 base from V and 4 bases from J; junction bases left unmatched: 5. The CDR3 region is CASSQGQGIVYGYTF. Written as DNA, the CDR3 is TGCGCCAGCAGCCAAGGACAGGGGATCGTCTATGGCTACACCTTC.

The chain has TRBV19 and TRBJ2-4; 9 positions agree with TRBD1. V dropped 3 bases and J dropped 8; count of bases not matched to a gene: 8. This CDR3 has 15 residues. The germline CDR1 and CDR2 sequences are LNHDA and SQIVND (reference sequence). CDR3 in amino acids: CASSIRDRAGDIQYF. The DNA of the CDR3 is TGTGCCAGTAGTATCCGGGACAGGGCGGGGGACATTCAGTACTTC.

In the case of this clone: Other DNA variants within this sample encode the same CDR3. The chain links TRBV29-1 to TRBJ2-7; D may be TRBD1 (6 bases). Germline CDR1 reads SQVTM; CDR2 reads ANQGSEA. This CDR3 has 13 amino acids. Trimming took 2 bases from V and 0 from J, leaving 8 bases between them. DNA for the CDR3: TGCAGCGTTGAAACAGGGAGCTCCTACGAGCAGTACTTC. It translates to CSVETGSSYEQYF.

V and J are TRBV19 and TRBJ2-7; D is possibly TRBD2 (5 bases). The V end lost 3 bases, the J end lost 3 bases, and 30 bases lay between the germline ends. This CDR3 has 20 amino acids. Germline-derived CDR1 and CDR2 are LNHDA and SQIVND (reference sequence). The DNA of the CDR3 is TGTGCCAGTAGTATGAAACTTCTCGGGAAGGCCCGTATCGACCTCTACGAGCAGTACTTC. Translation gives CASSMKLLGKARIDLYEQYF. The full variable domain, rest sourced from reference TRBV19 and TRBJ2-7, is DGGITQSPKYLFRKEGQNVTLSCEQNLNHDAMYWYRQDPGQGLRLIYYSQIVNDFQKGDIAEGYSVSREKKESFPLTVTSAQKNPTAFYLCASSMKLLGKARIDLYEQYFGPGTRLTVT.

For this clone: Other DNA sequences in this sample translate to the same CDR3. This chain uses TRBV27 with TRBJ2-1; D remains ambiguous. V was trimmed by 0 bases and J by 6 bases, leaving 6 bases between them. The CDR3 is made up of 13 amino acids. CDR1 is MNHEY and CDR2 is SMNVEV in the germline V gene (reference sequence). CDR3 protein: CASSLSSGNEQFF. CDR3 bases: TGTGCCAGCAGTTTATCTTCCGGCAATGAGCAGTTCTTC.

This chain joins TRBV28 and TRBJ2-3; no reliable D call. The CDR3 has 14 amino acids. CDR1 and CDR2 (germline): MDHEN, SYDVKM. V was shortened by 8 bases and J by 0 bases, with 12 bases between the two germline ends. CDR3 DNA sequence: TGTGCCAGCCGAGAAACCCCTAGCACAGATACGCAGTATTTT. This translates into CASRETPSTDTQYF.

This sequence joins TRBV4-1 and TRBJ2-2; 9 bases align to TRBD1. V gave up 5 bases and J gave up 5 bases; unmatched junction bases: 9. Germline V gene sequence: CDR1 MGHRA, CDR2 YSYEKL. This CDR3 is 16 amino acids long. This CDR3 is CASSLLPGQGTGELFF. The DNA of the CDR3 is TGCGCCAGCAGCTTACTACCGGGACAGGGTACCGGGGAGCTGTTTTTT.

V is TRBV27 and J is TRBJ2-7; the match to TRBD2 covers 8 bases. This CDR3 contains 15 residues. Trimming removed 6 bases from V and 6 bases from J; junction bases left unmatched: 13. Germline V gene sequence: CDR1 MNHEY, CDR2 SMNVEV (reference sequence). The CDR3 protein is CASRLTGGGLSEQYF. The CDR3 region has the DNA TGTGCCAGCAGGCTCACCGGGGGGGGTCTTTCCGAGCAGTACTTC.

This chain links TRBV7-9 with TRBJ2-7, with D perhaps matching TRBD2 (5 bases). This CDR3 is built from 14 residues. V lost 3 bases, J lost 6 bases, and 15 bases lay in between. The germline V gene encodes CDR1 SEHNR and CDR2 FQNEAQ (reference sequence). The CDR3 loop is CASSFDGEPVEQYF. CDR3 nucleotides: TGTGCCAGCAGCTTTGACGGGGAGCCGGTCGAGCAGTACTTC.

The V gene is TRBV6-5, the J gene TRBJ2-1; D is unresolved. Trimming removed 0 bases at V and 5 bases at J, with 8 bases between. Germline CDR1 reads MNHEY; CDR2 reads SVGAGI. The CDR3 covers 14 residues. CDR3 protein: CASSYSQGHNEQFF. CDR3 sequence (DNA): TGTGCCAGCAGTTACTCTCAAGGTCACAATGAGCAGTTCTTC.

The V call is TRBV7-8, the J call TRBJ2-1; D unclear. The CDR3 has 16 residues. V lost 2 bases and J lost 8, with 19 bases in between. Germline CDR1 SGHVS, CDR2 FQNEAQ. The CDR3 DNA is TGTGCCAGCAGCTTACCAAACCGGGCTAGTGGGGATGAGCAGTTCTTC. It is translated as CASSLPNRASGDEQFF. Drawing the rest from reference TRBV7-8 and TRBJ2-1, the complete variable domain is GAGVSQSPRYKVAKRGQDVALRCDPISGHVSLFWYQQALGQGPEFLTYFQNEAQLDKSGLPSDRFFAERPEGSVSTLKIQRTQQEDSAVYLCASSLPNRASGDEQFFGPGTRLTVL.

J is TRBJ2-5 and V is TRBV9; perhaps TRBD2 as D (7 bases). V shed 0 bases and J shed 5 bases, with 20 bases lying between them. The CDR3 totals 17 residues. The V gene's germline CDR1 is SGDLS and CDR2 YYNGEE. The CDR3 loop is CASSVGFAGAQGETQYF. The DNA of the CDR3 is TGTGCCAGCAGCGTAGGATTTGCGGGGGCGCAGGGTGAGACCCAGTACTTC.

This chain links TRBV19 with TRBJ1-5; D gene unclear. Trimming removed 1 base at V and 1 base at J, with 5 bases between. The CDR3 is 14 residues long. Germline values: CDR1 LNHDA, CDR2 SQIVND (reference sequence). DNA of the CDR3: TGTGCCAGTAGTATAGTGGCCAGCAATCAGCCCCAGCATTTT. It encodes CASSIVASNQPQHF.

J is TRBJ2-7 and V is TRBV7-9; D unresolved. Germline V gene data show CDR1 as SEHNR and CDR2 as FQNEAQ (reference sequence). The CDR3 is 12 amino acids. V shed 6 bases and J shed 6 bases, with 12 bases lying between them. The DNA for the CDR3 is TGTGCCAGCAGTTCAACTGGGATCGAGCAGTACTTC. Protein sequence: CASSSTGIEQYF.

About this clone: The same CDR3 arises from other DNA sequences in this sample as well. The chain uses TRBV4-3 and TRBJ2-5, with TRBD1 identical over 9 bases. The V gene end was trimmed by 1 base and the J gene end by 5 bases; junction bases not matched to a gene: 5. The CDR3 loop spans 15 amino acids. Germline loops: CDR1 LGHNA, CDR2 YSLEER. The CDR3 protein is CASSQGTGARETQYF. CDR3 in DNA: TGCGCCAGCAGCCAAGGGACAGGGGCTAGGGAGACCCAGTACTTC.

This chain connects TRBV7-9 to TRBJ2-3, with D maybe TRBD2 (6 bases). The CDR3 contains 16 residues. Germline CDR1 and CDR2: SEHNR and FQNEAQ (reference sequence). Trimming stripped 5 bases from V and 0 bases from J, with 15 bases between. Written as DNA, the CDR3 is TGTGCCAGCAGCGCCTGGGGGGAAATAAGCACAGATACGCAGTATTTT. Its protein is CASSAWGEISTDTQYF.

This chain's CDR3 is CASSLGGRDGEQYF. Written as DNA, the CDR3 is TGCGCCAGCAGCTTGGGCGGGAGGGATGGCGAGCAGTACTTC. The chain couples TRBV5-1 to TRBJ2-7; 9 bases fit TRBD2. The CDR3 extends over 14 amino acids. CDR1 and CDR2 from the germline V gene are SGHRS and YFSETQ. The J segment lost 6 bases and the V segment lost 0 bases, leaving 4 bases of the junction unmatched.

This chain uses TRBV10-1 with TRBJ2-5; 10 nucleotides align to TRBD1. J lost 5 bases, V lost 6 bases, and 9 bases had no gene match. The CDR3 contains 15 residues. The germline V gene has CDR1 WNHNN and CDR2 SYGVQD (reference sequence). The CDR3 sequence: CASSAGTGESETQYF. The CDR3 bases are TGCGCCAGCAGCGCCGGGACAGGGGAATCGGAGACCCAGTACTTC.

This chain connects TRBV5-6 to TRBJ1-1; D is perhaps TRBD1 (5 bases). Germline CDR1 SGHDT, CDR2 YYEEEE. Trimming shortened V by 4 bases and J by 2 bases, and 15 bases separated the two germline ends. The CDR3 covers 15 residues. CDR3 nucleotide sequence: TGTGCCAGCAGCATCGACCGGGACCGAAACACTGAAGCTTTCTTT. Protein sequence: CASSIDRDRNTEAFF.

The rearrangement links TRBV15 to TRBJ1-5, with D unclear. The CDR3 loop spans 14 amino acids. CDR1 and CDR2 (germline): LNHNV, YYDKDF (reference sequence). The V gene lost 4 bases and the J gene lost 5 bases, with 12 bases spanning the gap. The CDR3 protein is CATSIRLGDQPQHF. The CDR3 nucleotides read TGTGCCACCAGCATCCGTTTGGGAGATCAGCCCCAGCATTTT.

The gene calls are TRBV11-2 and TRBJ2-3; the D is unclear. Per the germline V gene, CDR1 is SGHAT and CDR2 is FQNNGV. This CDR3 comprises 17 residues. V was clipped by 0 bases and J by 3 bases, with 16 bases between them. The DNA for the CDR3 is TGTGCCAGCAGCTTAGAGCTCTACGGGTGGGAAACAGATACGCAGTATTTT. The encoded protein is CASSLELYGWETDTQYF.

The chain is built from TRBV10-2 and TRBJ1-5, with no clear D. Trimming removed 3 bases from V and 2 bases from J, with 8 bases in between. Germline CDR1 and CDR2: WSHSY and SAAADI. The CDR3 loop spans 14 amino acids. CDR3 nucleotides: TGCGCCAGCAGTGACGGGTATGGCAATCAGCCCCAGCATTTT. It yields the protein CASSDGYGNQPQHF.